This TCR beta chain was recovered during a study of cytomegalovirus exposure and HLA in healthy donors. PCR amplification relied on 60 Vbeta primers (plus 13 Jbeta primers). The method was immunoSEQ multiplex PCR; TCRdb's version includes in-frame clones alone and lacks a portion of them. The sample holds some 200,000 clones; 70% are singletons and the top ten take 2.6%. Germline lookup yields CDR1 LNHDA and CDR2 SQIVND (reference sequence). The CDR3 contains 14 residues. The V segment lost 8 bases and the J segment 2 bases; nucleotides outside the gene matches: 4. The sequenced sample was PBMCs. The sequence came from a man between 35 and 55 years old in good health and CMV-seropositive. The chain has TRBV19 and TRBJ2-3; 10 nucleotides agree with TRBD1. CDR3 DNA: TGTGCCAGTTGGGGACAGGGGTCCACAGATACGCAGTATTTT. This gives the protein CASWGQGSTDTQYF.